This T cell receptor beta chain was found in a study of T cell changes during pregnancy in multiple sclerosis (dated by TCRdb to about 2019). Describing the broader study: The study looked at changes in the T cell repertoire across pregnancy in women with multiple sclerosis.

Concerning this clone itself: Its antigen specificity is not known. Base qualities are not at hand, and no much larger clone is one base apart.

The library was produced with the immunoSEQ multiplex PCR assay. TCRdb provides this immuneACCESS table in a form limited to in-frame rearrangements. Some clones are lacking; in checked studies, under half of them reflect an unresolved V gene, and why the rest are absent is not known. The table for this sample lists under 70,000 clones; about nine tenths of them were counted only once. The ten biggest clones cover roughly 1.3% of the sample. From the cysteine through the phenylalanine, the CDR3 covers 15 amino acids. The read is trimmed to its CDR3 DNA, 45 bases read in frame from base 1. Clipping removes 4 bases from V and 4 bases from J, with 8 as the unmatched junction base count. CDR1 and CDR2, per the germline V gene, are SGHRS and YFSETQ.

The receptor comes from a female donor in good health, enrolled as a control in a pregnancy study. Here the chain combines TRBV5-1 and TRBJ1-1, with 9 bases aligning to TRBD1. This specimen consisted of peripheral blood, obtained after pregnancy. The CDR3 has the sequence CASSRTGAGITEAFF. The nucleotides are TGCGCCAGCAGCCGGACAGGGGCAGGGATCACTGAAGCTTTCTTT.